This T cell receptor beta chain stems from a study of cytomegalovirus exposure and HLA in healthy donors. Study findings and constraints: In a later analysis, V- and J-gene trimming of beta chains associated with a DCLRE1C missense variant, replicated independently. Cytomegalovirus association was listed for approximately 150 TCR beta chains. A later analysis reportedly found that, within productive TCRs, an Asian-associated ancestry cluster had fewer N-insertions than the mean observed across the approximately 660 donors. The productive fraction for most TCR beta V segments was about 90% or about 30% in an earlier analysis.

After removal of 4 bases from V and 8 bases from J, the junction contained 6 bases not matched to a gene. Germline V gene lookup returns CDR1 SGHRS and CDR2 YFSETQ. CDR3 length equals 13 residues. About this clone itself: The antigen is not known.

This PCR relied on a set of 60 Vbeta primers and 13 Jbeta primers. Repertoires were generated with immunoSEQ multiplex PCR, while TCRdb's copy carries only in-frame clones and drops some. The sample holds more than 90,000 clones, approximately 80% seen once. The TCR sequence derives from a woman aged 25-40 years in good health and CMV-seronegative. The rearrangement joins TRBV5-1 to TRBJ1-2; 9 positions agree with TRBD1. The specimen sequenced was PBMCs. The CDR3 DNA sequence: TGCGCCAGCAGCGTGGGACAGGGTAGAGGCTACACCTTC. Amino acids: CASSVGQGRGYTF.